A selection of T cell receptor beta chains follows, all from one sample in a study of blood T cells in healthy people across ages. TCRdb re-called the 5' RACE reads with MiXCR, one entry per CDR3 protein. This sample has about 1.8 million distinct CDR3 sequences, with about 50% found just once. The sample consisted of blood. These receptors all stem from a woman aged 40 to 55 in good health. CDR3s include the opening cysteine and the closing phenylalanine or tryptophan. D genes are given only for firm matches. Where a row states a size, it is once, few, many or the class of an expanded clone; other rows omit it.

clone_size	cdr3_length	v_call	j_call	d_call	cdr3_nt	cdr3_aa
NA	14	TRBV27	TRBJ1-1	NA	TGTGCCAGCAGTTTGCAGTTTTTTGGCACTGAAGCTTTCTTT	CASSLQFFGTEAFF
NA	12	TRBV28	TRBJ2-5	NA	TGTGCCAGCAGTTCCGGACGGGTGAGCCAGTACTTC	CASSSGRVSQYF
NA	15	TRBV4-2	TRBJ2-3	TRBD1	TGTGCCAGCAGCCACCAGGGACAGGGGGGAGATACGCAGTATTTT	CASSHQGQGGDTQYF
NA	13	TRBV6-5	TRBJ2-3	NA	TGTGCCACGCAGGCGGCCATGAGACATACGCAGTATTTT	CATQAAMRHTQYF
NA	13	TRBV6-5	TRBJ1-4	NA	TGTGCCAGCAGTTACTCGGATTGGGAAAAACTGTTTTTT	CASSYSDWEKLFF
NA	14	TRBV25-1	TRBJ2-5	NA	TGTGCCAGCAATGAACAGGGTATTAGGGAGACCCAGTACTTC	CASNEQGIRETQYF
few	15	TRBV7-3	TRBJ2-1	TRBD2	TGTGCCAGCAGCTTAGAAGGCGGGGGACTCAATGAGCAGTTCTTC	CASSLEGGGLNEQFF
few	16	TRBV6-1	TRBJ2-7	TRBD2	TGTGCCAGCAGCGAACCTAGCGGGAACCAGTTCTACGAGCAGTACTTC	CASSEPSGNQFYEQYF
NA	20	TRBV7-4	TRBJ1-5	TRBD1	TGTGCCAGCAGCTTAGGGGGGGTACAGGGGGCCAACAGGAGCAATCAGCCCCAGCATTTT	CASSLGGVQGANRSNQPQHF
NA	15	TRBV25-1	TRBJ2-5	NA	TGTGCCAGCAGTCGTGTGACAGCGACTAAAGAGACCCAGTACTTC	CASSRVTATKETQYF
NA	16	TRBV7-8	TRBJ2-1	TRBD1	TGTGCCAGCAGCTTAAAATCGCAGGGGGTCTACAATGAGCAGTTCTTC	CASSLKSQGVYNEQFF
NA	14	TRBV10-3	TRBJ2-3	NA	TGTGCCATCAGTGAGCCCAAACAGACCCCTACGCAGTATTTT	CAISEPKQTPTQYF
NA	15	TRBV7-3	TRBJ1-2	NA	TGTGCCAGCAGCTTAAATGGATGGGGGCACTATGGCTACACCTTC	CASSLNGWGHYGYTF
NA	14	TRBV12-3/TRBV12-4	TRBJ1-2	TRBD1	TGTGCCAGCAGTTTGGGGACAGTCTTCTATGGCTACACCTTC	CASSLGTVFYGYTF